Below are 30 T cell receptor beta chains sequenced from a single sample in a study of monozygotic twins with inflammatory bowel disease (dated 2019 in TCRdb). The library came from 5' RACE. Sequencer: Illumina HiSeq 2500. The reads underwent TCRdb reprocessing, giving one record for each CDR3 protein sequence and no DNA. This specimen's table enumerates a few hundred thousand distinct CDR3 sequences. The ten largest clones add up to about 2.5% of the sample. The specimen was blood. These receptors were taken from a human donor with ulcerative colitis or Crohn's disease, or a healthy co-twin of an affected twin (not recorded which).

The chain couples TRBV12-3 or TRBV12-4 to TRBJ1-1. The CDR3 covers 11 residues. The CDR3 loop reads CASTLGTEAFF.

The chain has TRBV11-2 and TRBJ2-7; the D call from TCRdb, TRBD2, cannot be confirmed without DNA. The V gene's germline CDR1 is SGHAT and CDR2 FQNNGV. The CDR3 loop spans 15 amino acids. The CDR3: CASSRRTSGTYEQYF.

The chain carries TRBV15 and TRBJ2-6; TCRdb proposes TRBD1, but this gene call is untestable without DNA. The germline V gene encodes CDR1 LNHNV and CDR2 YYDKDF (reference sequence). CDR3 size: 16 residues. The CDR3 sequence: CATSRDYGTGANVLTF. The entire variable domain, with the rest obtained from reference TRBV15 and TRBJ2-6, is as follows: DAMVIQNPRYQVTQFGKPVTLSCSQTLNHNVMYWYQQKSSQAPKLLFHYYDKDFNNEADTPDNFQSRRPNTSFCFLDIRSPGLGDTAMYLCATSRDYGTGANVLTFGAGSRLTVL.

The V and J genes are TRBV6-1 and TRBJ2-7; without DNA, the TCRdb call of TRBD1 cannot be checked. The germline CDR1 and CDR2 sequences are MNHNS and SASEGT. The CDR3 contains 13 residues. This CDR3 reads CASSDRGINEQYF.

The V and J genes are TRBV4-1 and TRBJ1-1. This CDR3 contains 15 residues. Germline CDR1 reads MGHRA; CDR2 reads YSYEKL. The CDR3 spells CASSQALSEDTEAFF.

The chain recombines TRBV29-1 with TRBJ2-6. Germline V gene data show CDR1 as SQVTM and CDR2 as ANQGSEA. The CDR3 is 19 amino acids. This CDR3 reads CSVPQILTTLLSGANVLTF. The full variable domain, with the rest looked up from reference TRBV29-1 and TRBJ2-6, is SAVISQKPSRDICQRGTSLTIQCQVDSQVTMMFWYRQQPGQSLTLIATANQGSEATYESGFVIDKFPISRPNLTFSTLTVSNMSPEDSSIYLCSVPQILTTLLSGANVLTFGAGSRLTVL.

The chain combines TRBV7-9 with TRBJ1-3. This CDR3 has 15 amino acids. Germline V gene sequence: CDR1 SEHNR, CDR2 FQNEAQ (reference sequence). The CDR3 region is CASSPPDGRGNTIYF.

The chain couples TRBV7-3 to TRBJ1-1. CDR1 is SGHTA, CDR2 FQGTGA, per germline. The CDR3 length is 13 residues. CDR3 in amino acids: CASSLAGSAEAFF. The full variable domain, completed using reference TRBV7-3 and TRBJ1-1, is GAGVSQTPSNKVTEKGKYVELRCDPISGHTALYWYRQSLGQGPEFLIYFQGTGAADDSGLPNDRFFAVRPEGSVSTLKIQRTERGDSAVYLCASSLAGSAEAFFGQGTRLTVV.

The chain combines TRBV7-9 with TRBJ1-2. Germline V gives CDR1 SEHNR, CDR2 FQNEAQ (reference sequence). The CDR3 covers 14 residues. This CDR3 is CASSFQEVNYGYTF.

This chain joins TRBV10-3 and TRBJ2-3; TCRdb reports TRBD2, a call that lacks DNA to check it against. CDR3 length equals 16 residues. The germline V gene has CDR1 ENHRY and CDR2 SYGVKD. CDR3 amino acids: CAISPRWQGLTDTQYF.

The chain links TRBV28 to TRBJ2-3; TCRdb's assignment of TRBD2 cannot be checked, as there is no DNA. The CDR3 sequence is 16 residues long. Germline V gene data show CDR1 as MDHEN and CDR2 as SYDVKM. This CDR3 reads CASSLVLAGGADTQYF. Filled out from reference TRBV28 and TRBJ2-3, the complete variable domain reads DVKVTQSSRYLVKRTGEKVFLECVQDMDHENMFWYRQDPGLGLRLIYFSYDVKMKEKGDIPEGYSVSREKKERFSLILESASTNQTSMYLCASSLVLAGGADTQYFGPGTRLTVL.

J is TRBJ2-3 and V is TRBV7-2; TCRdb's D call, TRBD2, is unchecked because there is no DNA. The CDR3 sequence is 15 residues long. Germline lookup yields CDR1 SGHTA and CDR2 FQGNSA. CDR3 sequence: CASSLGGGTTDTQYF.

The chain links TRBV30 to TRBJ2-1; TCRdb designates TRBD2, a call that cannot be tested without DNA. This CDR3 region has 12 residues. The germline V gene has CDR1 GTSNPN and CDR2 SVGIG (reference sequence). The CDR3 sequence: CAWGRQGLEQFF.

J is TRBJ1-2 and V is TRBV9; the D call from TCRdb, TRBD1, cannot be confirmed without DNA. The CDR3 spans 16 residues. From germline, CDR1 is SGDLS and CDR2 YYNGEE. The CDR3: CASSVEGTGINYGYTF.

This sequence joins TRBV12-3 or TRBV12-4 and TRBJ2-1; TCRdb's assignment of TRBD1 cannot be checked, as there is no DNA. The CDR3 is 16 amino acids. Here the CDR3 reads CASKIGGINSYNEQFF.

The V gene is TRBV12-3 or TRBV12-4, the J gene TRBJ1-5; TCRdb designates TRBD1, a call that cannot be tested without DNA. The CDR3 is 14 amino acids. CDR3 sequence: CASTLRGRNQPQHF.

J is TRBJ1-5 and V is TRBV6-5; TCRdb selects TRBD1, and the lack of DNA leaves this call unchecked. The CDR3 covers 15 residues. Germline CDR1 reads MNHEY; CDR2 reads SVGAGI. The CDR3 protein is CASSYGRGHNQPQHF.

This chain connects TRBV4-1 to TRBJ2-3; TCRdb's D gene call, TRBD1, goes unchecked for lack of DNA. Germline CDR1 reads MGHRA; CDR2 reads YSYEKL. The CDR3 spans 16 residues. Here the CDR3 reads CASSQTPGQGADTQYF.

The rearrangement joins TRBV29-1 to TRBJ1-1; there is no DNA to check the TCRdb D call of TRBD1. Germline V gives CDR1 SQVTM, CDR2 ANQGSEA. The CDR3 consists of 14 residues. CDR3 loop: CSARGQGVNTEAFF.

The chain links TRBV20-1 to TRBJ2-5; absent DNA, TCRdb's TRBD2 call cannot be checked. The CDR3 extends over 15 amino acids. CDR1 is DFQATT and CDR2 is SNEGSKA in the germline V gene (reference sequence). The CDR3 here is CSARDQGGAGETQYF.

V and J are TRBV12-3 or TRBV12-4 and TRBJ2-7; TCRdb selects TRBD1, and the lack of DNA leaves this call unchecked. CDR3 length: 13 residues. The CDR3 is CASNNRQTSEQYF.

This sequence joins TRBV6-2 or TRBV6-3 and TRBJ1-2; the TRBD1 assignment by TCRdb is unverifiable without DNA. The CDR3 contains 14 residues. Germline CDR1 reads MNHEY; CDR2 reads SVGEGT. This CDR3 is CASRTTGGRDGYTF.

The chain's CDR3 is CASSRGDREADTQYF. The rearrangement uses TRBV4-2 and TRBJ2-3; TCRdb's D call, TRBD1, is unchecked because there is no DNA. There are 15 residues in the CDR3. Germline CDR1 and CDR2: LGHNA and YNFKEQ.

This sequence joins TRBV29-1 and TRBJ1-2; TCRdb reports TRBD1, a call that lacks DNA to check it against. The germline gives CDR1 SQVTM, CDR2 ANQGSEA. The CDR3 consists of 12 residues. CDR3 sequence: CSVGTASYGYTF.

The chain recombines TRBV7-2 with TRBJ2-2; TCRdb calls TRBD2, which cannot be checked without DNA. This CDR3 comprises 16 residues. Per germline, CDR1 SGHTA and CDR2 FQGNSA. The CDR3 loop is CASRRIGEANTGELFF.

The rearrangement joins TRBV9 to TRBJ2-3. From germline, CDR1 is SGDLS and CDR2 YYNGEE. The CDR3 is 14 residues long. The CDR3 here is CASSVQGHEDTQYF. Full variable domain (rest looked up from reference TRBV9 and TRBJ2-3): DSGVTQTPKHLITATGQRVTLRCSPRSGDLSVYWYQQSLDQGLQFLIQYYNGEERAKGNILERFSAQQFPDLHSELNLSSLELGDSALYFCASSVQGHEDTQYFGPGTRLTVL.

V and J are TRBV27 and TRBJ1-1; without DNA, the TCRdb call of TRBD1 cannot be checked. Germline loops: CDR1 MNHEY, CDR2 SMNVEV (reference sequence). The CDR3 length is 16 residues. The chain's CDR3 is CASSLGGAHWNTEAFF.

V usage is TRBV7-3 and J usage is TRBJ2-1; TCRdb's D call of TRBD2 is untestable without DNA. Germline CDR1 SGHTA, CDR2 FQGTGA. This CDR3 is 15 amino acids long. This CDR3 is CASSSLADSYNEQFF.

The rearrangement uses TRBV5-1 and TRBJ1-1; TCRdb lists TRBD1, though no DNA is available to test this call. The V gene's germline CDR1 is SGHRS and CDR2 YFSETQ. The CDR3 has 14 residues. CDR3 loop: CASSSTGGITEAFF.

The gene calls are TRBV3-1 and TRBJ2-5; TCRdb picks TRBD1, but there is no DNA to check that call. In germline, CDR1 is LGHDT, CDR2 YNNKEL (reference sequence). This CDR3 has 17 residues. The CDR3 spells CASSHSLRTVVNPTGYF.